These 6 T cell receptor beta chains came from one sample sequenced in a study of cytomegalovirus exposure and HLA in healthy donors. The PCR employed 60 Vbeta primers together with 13 Jbeta primers. Method: immunoSEQ multiplex PCR; TCRdb's copy keeps in-frame clones and lacks some. The sample contains around 190,000 clones, about 79% of which appear only once. The sample consisted of PBMCs. The receptors come from a girl aged 2 to 9 in good health and CMV-seropositive.

The V call is TRBV28, the J call TRBJ1-4; the match to TRBD1 covers 7 bases. V gave up 7 bases and J gave up 10 bases; unmatched junction bases: 9. The CDR3 runs 13 residues. The V gene's germline CDR1 is MDHEN and CDR2 SYDVKM. In DNA form, the CDR3 reads TGTGCCAGCATAGGGACAGATCTCCGAAAACTGTTTTTT. Translation: CASIGTDLRKLFF.

This chain connects TRBV7-2 to TRBJ1-2; D unclear. The CDR3 is 14 amino acids. V was trimmed by 5 bases and J by 3 bases, leaving 13 bases between them. Germline CDR1 reads SGHTA; CDR2 reads FQGNSA. CDR3 bases: TGTGCCAGCAGCCGGCCCGGGGAACACTATGGCTACACCTTC. It yields the protein CASSRPGEHYGYTF.

The rearrangement joins TRBV27 to TRBJ2-6, with 7 bases fitting TRBD1. V dropped 6 bases and J dropped 2; count of bases not matched to a gene: 4. CDR3 size: 15 residues. CDR1 and CDR2 from the germline V gene are MNHEY and SMNVEV (reference sequence). In DNA form, the CDR3 reads TGTGCCAGCAGGGCTGACAGGGCTGGGGCCAACGTCCTGACTTTC. This codes for CASRADRAGANVLTF. Looking up the rest from reference TRBV27 and TRBJ2-6 gives the full variable domain: EAQVTQNPRYLITVTGKKLTVTCSQNMNHEYMSWYRQDPGLGLRQIYYSMNVEVTDKGDVPEGYKVSRKEKRNFPLILESPSPNQTSLYFCASRADRAGANVLTFGAGSRLTVL.

CDR3 protein: CASNFGYGGYTF. DNA of the CDR3: TGTGCCAGCAATTTTGGTTATGGCGGCTACACCTTC. The chain couples TRBV9 to TRBJ1-2; D remains unclear. V shed 6 bases and J shed 8 bases, with 14 bases lying between them. CDR3 length: 12 amino acids. Germline-derived CDR1 and CDR2 are SGDLS and YYNGEE.

This clone was counted once. The gene calls are TRBV27 and TRBJ2-1; the D is unclear. The V end was cut by 7 bases, the J end by 7 bases, with 8 bases between. Looked up from germline, CDR1 is MNHEY and CDR2 is SMNVEV (reference sequence). The CDR3 loop spans 11 amino acids. CDR3 nucleotides: TGTGCCAGCACTGCCAGGAATGAGCAGTTCTTC. Translated, it gives CASTARNEQFF.

V is TRBV5-1 and J is TRBJ1-6; TRBD1 aligns across 8 bases. Looked up from germline, CDR1 is SGHRS and CDR2 is YFSETQ. V lost 4 bases, J lost 5 bases, and 5 bases stayed unmatched. The CDR3 is 15 residues long. The CDR3 coding sequence is TGCGCCAGCAGCCCGGGACAGGTCGATAATTCACCCCTCCACTTT. This codes for CASSPGQVDNSPLHF.